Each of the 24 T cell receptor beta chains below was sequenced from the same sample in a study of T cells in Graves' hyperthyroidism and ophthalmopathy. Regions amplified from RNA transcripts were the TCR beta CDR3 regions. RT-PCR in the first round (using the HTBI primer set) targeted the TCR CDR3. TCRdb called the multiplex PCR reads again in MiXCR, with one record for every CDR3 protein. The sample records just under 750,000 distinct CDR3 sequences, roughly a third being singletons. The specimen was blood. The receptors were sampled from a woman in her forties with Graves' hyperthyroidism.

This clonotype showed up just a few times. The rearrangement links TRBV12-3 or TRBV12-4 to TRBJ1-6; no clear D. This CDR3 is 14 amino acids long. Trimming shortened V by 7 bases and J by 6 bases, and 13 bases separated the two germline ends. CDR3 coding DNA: TGTGCCAGCAACCACCGTGGCAGTAATTCACCCCTCCACTTT. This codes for CASNHRGSNSPLHF.

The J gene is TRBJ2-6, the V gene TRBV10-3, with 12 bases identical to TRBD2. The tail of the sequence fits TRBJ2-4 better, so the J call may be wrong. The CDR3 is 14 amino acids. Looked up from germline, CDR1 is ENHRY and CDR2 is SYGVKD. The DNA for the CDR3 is TGTGCCATCAGTGACACAAGACTAGCGGGGGTTCAGTACTTC. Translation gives CAISDTRLAGVQYF.

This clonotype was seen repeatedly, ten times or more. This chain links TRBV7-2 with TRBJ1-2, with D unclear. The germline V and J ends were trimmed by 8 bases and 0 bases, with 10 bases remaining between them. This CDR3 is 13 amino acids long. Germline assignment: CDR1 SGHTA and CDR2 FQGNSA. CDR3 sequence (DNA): TGTGCCAGCGCGGCAGGAACTAACTATGGCTACACCTTC. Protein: CASAAGTNYGYTF.

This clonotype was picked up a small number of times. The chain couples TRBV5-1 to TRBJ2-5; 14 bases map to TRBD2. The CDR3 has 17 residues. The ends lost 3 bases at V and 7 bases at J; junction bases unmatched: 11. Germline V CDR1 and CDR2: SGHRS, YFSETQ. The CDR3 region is CASSSGLAGEMVGTQYF. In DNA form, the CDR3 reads TGCGCCAGCAGCTCGGGACTAGCGGGGGAGATGGTCGGGACCCAGTACTTC. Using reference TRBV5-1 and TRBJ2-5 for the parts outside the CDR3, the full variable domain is KAGVTQTPRYLIKTRGQQVTLSCSPISGHRSVSWYQQTPGQGLQFLFEYFSETQRNKGNFPGRFSGRQFSNSRSEMNVSTLELGDSALYLCASSSGLAGEMVGTQYFGPGTRLLVL.

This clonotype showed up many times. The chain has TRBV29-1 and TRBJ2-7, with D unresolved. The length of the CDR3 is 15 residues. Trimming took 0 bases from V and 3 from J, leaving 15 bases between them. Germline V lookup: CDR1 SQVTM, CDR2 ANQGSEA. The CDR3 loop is CSVEDPSRNLYEQYF. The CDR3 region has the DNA TGCAGCGTTGAAGATCCGAGCAGGAATCTCTACGAGCAGTACTTC.

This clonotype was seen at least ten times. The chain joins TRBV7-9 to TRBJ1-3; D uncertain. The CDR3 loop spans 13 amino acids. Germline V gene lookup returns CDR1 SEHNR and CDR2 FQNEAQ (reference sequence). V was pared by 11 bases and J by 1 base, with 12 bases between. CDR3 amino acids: CAAWSLSGNTIYF. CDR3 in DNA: TGTGCCGCTTGGTCCCTGTCTGGAAACACCATATATTTT.

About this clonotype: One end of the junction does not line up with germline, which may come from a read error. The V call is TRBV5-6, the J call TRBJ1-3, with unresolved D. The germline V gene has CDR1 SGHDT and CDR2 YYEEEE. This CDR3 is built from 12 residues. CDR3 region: CASSLGGNTVYF. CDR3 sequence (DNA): TGTGCCAGCAGCTTAGGAGGGAACACCGTATATTTT.

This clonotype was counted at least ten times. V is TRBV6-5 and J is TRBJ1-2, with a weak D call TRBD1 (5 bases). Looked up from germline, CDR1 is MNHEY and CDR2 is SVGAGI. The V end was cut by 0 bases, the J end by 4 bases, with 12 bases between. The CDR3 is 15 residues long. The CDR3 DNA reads TGTGCCAGCAGTTACTCGGACCAGGGTGGCTATGGCTACACCTTC. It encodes CASSYSDQGGYGYTF.

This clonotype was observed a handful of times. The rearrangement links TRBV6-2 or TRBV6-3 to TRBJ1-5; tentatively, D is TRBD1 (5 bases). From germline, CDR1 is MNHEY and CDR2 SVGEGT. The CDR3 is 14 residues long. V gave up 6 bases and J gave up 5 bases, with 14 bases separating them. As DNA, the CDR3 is TGTGCCAGCAGCGCAGGGTTGTTTGATCAGCCCCAGCATTTT. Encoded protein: CASSAGLFDQPQHF.

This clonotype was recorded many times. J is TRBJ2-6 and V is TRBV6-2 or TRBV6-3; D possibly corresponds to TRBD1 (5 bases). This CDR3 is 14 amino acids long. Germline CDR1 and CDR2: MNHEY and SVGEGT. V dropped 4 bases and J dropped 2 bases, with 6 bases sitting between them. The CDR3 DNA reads TGTGCCAGCAGTTCAGGGACTGGGGCCAACGTCCTGACTTTC. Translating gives CASSSGTGANVLTF.

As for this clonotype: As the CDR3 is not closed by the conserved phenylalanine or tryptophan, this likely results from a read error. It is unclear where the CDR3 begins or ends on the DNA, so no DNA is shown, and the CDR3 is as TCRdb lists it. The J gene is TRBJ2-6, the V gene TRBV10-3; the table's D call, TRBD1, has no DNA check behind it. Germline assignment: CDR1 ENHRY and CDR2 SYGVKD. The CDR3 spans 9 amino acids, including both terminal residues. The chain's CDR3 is CAITGQGDT.

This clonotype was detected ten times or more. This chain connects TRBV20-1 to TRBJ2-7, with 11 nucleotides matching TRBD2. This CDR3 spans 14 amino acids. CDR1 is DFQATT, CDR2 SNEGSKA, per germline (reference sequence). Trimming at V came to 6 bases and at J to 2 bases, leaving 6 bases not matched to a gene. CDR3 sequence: CSAPLAGETYEQYF. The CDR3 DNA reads TGCAGTGCCCCACTAGCGGGAGAAACCTACGAGCAGTACTTC.

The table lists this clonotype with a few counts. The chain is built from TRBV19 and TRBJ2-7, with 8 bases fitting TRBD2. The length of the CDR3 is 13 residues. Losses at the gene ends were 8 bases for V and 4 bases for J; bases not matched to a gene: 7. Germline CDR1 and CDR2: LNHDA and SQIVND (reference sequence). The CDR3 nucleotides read TGTGCCAGTCGAGCAGCGGGAGTTTACGAGCAGTACTTC. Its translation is CASRAAGVYEQYF.

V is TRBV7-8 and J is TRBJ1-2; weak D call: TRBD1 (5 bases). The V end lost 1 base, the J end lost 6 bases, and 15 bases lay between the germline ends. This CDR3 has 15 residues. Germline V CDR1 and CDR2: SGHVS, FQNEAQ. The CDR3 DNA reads TGTGCCAGCAGCTTAGGGGTTGGAGGGGATGATGGCTACACCTTC. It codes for CASSLGVGGDDGYTF.

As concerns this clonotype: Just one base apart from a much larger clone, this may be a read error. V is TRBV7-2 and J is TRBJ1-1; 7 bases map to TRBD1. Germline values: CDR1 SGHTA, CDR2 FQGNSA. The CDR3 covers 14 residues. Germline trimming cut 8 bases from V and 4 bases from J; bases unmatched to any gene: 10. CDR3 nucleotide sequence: TGTGCCAGCGGCTGGAGGGACAGCTTCACTGAAGCTTTCTTT. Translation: CASGWRDSFTEAFF.

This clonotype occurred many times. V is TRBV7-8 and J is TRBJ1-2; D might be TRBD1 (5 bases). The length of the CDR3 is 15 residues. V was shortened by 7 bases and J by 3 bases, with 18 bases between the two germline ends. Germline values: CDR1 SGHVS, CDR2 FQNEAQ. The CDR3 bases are TGTGCCAGCACCCCTCGGGGGGTAGGGCACTATGGCTACACCTTC. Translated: CASTPRGVGHYGYTF.

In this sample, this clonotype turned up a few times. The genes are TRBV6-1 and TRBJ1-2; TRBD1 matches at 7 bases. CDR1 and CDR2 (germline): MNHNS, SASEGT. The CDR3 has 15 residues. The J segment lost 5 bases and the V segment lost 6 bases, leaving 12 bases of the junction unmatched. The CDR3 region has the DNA TGTGCCAGCAGCCCTTCCCGGGACAGAGTATATGGCTACACCTTC. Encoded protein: CASSPSRDRVYGYTF.

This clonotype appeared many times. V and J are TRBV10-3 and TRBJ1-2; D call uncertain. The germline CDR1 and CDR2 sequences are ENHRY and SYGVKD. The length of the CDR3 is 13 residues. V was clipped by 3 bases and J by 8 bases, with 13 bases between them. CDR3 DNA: TGTGCCATCAGTGACGGGTCACTGGGAGGCTACACCTTC. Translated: CAISDGSLGGYTF.

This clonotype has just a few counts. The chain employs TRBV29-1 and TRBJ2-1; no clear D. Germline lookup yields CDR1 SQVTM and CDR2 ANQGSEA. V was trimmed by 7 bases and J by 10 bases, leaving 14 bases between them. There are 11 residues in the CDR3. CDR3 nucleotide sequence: TGCAGCGCAACTGCTAGAGGCGAGCAGTTCTTC. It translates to CSATARGEQFF.

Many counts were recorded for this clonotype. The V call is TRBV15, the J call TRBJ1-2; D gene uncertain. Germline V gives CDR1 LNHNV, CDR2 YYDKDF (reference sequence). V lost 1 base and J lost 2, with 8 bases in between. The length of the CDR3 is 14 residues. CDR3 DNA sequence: TGTGCCACCAGCAGAGGGGAGGCCAACTATGGCTACACCTTC. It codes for CATSRGEANYGYTF.

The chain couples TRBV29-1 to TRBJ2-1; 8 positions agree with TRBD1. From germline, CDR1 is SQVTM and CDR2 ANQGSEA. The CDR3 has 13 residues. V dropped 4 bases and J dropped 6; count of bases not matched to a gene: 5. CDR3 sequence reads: CSVGGQAGNEQFF. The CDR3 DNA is TGCAGCGTTGGGGGACAGGCGGGCAATGAGCAGTTCTTC.

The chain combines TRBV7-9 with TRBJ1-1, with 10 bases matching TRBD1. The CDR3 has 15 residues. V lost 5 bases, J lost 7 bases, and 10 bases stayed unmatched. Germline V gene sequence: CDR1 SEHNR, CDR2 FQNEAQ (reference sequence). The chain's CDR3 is CASSQTGGSSGEAFF. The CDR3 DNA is TGTGCCAGCAGCCAGACAGGGGGCAGTTCGGGTGAAGCTTTCTTT.

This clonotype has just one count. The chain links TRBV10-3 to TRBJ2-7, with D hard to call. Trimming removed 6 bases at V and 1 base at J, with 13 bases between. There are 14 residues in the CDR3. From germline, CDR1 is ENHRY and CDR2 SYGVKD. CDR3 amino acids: CAIRKAAPSYEQYF. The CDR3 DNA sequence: TGTGCCATCAGAAAGGCAGCACCATCCTACGAGCAGTACTTC.

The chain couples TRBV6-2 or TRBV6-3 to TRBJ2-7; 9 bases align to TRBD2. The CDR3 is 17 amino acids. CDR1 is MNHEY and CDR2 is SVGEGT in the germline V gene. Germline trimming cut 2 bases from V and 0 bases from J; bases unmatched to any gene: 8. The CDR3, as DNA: TGTGCCAGCAGTTACGAGCTAGCGGGACATGACTCCTACGAGCAGTACTTC. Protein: CASSYELAGHDSYEQYF.